These T cell receptor beta chains were read from a single sample in a study of shared clonotypes between healthy human individuals. The table came from immunoSEQ multiplex PCR; TCRdb's copy has only in-frame clones and leaves some out. The profile covers over a million clones, with 98% appearing a single time and roughly 0.35% taken by the ten largest. The source material was naive CD4+ T cells sorted from blood. The origin of the receptors is a man aged 30 to 45 in good health. CDR3s include the opening cysteine and the closing phenylalanine or tryptophan. A D gene is named only where the DNA matches it firmly. Clone size is shown for a subset of rows, as once, few, many or a class of expanded clone.

>once|TRBV7-7|TRBD2|TRBJ2-2
CASSPDFGLATGELFF
TGTGCTAGCAGCCCGGACTTTGGACTAGCGACCGGGGAGCTGTTTTTT
>-|TRBV5-5|-|TRBJ2-3
CASSYVSPTSTDTQYF
TGTGCCAGCAGCTACGTTAGCCCTACATCCACAGATACGCAGTATTTT
>-|TRBV6-5|-|TRBJ1-5
CASSTSGAWDQPQHF
TGTGCCAGCAGTACATCCGGGGCGTGGGATCAGCCCCAGCATTTT
>-|TRBV5-1|TRBD2|TRBJ2-7
CASSLGVATSGSHEQYF
TGCGCCAGCAGCTTGGGTGTGGCGACTAGCGGGAGCCACGAGCAGTACTTC
>-|TRBV25-1|-|TRBJ1-3
CASSETTTASGNTIYF
TGTGCCAGCAGTGAAACCACTACAGCATCTGGAAACACCATATATTTT
>-|TRBV30|-|TRBJ2-2
CAWSGSVSGELFF
TGTGCCTGGAGTGGCTCGGTATCCGGGGAGCTGTTTTTT
>-|TRBV6-5|-|TRBJ1-2
CASSYGQPVKGYTF
TGTGCCAGCAGTTACGGACAGCCGGTAAAAGGCTACACCTTC
>-|TRBV6-1|-|TRBJ1-1
CASTAGVNTEAFF
TGTGCCAGCACTGCCGGGGTGAACACTGAAGCTTTCTTT
>-|TRBV5-4|-|TRBJ2-5
CASSLEGETQYF
TGTGCCAGCAGCTTGGAGGGAGAGACCCAGTACTTC
>-|TRBV27|-|TRBJ2-7
CASSFRSGVYYEQYF
TGTGCCAGCAGTTTTCGGTCGGGGGTATACTACGAGCAGTACTTC
>-|TRBV30|TRBD2|TRBJ2-3
CAWKAGGPDTQYF
TGTGCCTGGAAGGCGGGAGGGCCAGATACGCAGTATTTT
>-|TRBV30|-|TRBJ2-7
CAWSRGPLYEQYF
TGTGCCTGGAGTAGGGGTCCCCTCTACGAGCAGTACTTC
>-|TRBV5-1|TRBD1|TRBJ2-7
CASSLADRGSYEQYF
TGCGCCAGCAGCCTGGCGGACAGGGGGTCCTACGAGCAGTACTTC
>-|TRBV27|-|TRBJ2-3
CASSLSQGWSTDTQYF
TGTGCCAGCAGTTTATCACAGGGTTGGAGCACAGATACGCAGTATTTT
>-|TRBV18|TRBD1|TRBJ2-7
CASRPGQGAGEQYF
TGTGCCAGCCGTCCGGGACAGGGGGCGGGTGAGCAGTACTTC
>-|TRBV9|-|TRBJ2-1
CASSPGVNEQFF
TGTGCCAGCAGCCCCGGAGTCAATGAGCAGTTCTTC
>once|TRBV28|-|TRBJ2-7
CASSLGGLAPYEQYF
TGTGCCAGCAGTCTCGGGGGACTCGCTCCCTACGAGCAGTACTTC
>-|TRBV9|-|TRBJ2-4
CASSVEVSAAKNIQYF
TGTGCCAGCAGCGTAGAAGTAAGCGCTGCCAAAAACATTCAGTACTTC
>-|TRBV19|-|TRBJ1-5
CASSIMAGSNQPQHF
TGTGCCAGTAGTATTATGGCGGGAAGCAATCAGCCCCAGCATTTT
>-|TRBV9|-|TRBJ2-7
CASSGPYSYEQYF
TGTGCCAGCAGCGGTCCTTACTCCTACGAGCAGTACTTC
>-|TRBV6-1|-|TRBJ2-1
CASSKAGDEQFF
TGTGCCAGCTCCAAGGCCGGGGATGAGCAGTTCTTC
>-|TRBV6-5|TRBD1|TRBJ1-2
CASRQGVLNYGYTF
TGTGCCAGCAGACAGGGGGTCTTGAACTATGGCTACACCTTC
>-|TRBV19|-|TRBJ2-7
CASSIAIWEIGTYEQYF
TGTGCCAGTAGTATAGCAATTTGGGAAATAGGTACCTACGAGCAGTACTTC
>-|TRBV18|TRBD2|TRBJ2-7
CASSLGAGLVNEQYF
TGTGCCAGCTCACTCGGGGCGGGACTAGTGAACGAGCAGTACTTC
>-|TRBV4-3|TRBD1|TRBJ2-7
CASSRILGQVLYEQYF
TGCGCCAGCAGCCGAATTCTGGGACAGGTTTTATACGAGCAGTACTTC
>once|TRBV7-8|TRBD2|TRBJ2-5
CASSRTSGSETQYF
TGTGCCAGCAGCCGGACTAGCGGGAGCGAGACCCAGTACTTC
>-|TRBV10-3|-|TRBJ2-3
CAIRFGRGPTDTQYF
TGTGCCATCCGATTTGGGAGGGGGCCGACAGATACGCAGTATTTT
>-|TRBV2|-|TRBJ2-1
CASNDPAGEQFF
TGTGCCAGCAACGACCCTGCCGGTGAGCAGTTCTTC
>-|TRBV10-3|-|TRBJ1-5
CATGHTGGNQPQHF
TGTGCCACGGGGCATACTGGGGGCAATCAGCCCCAGCATTTT
>-|TRBV5-1|TRBD2|TRBJ2-3
CASSLLLAGGPRDTQYF
TGCGCCAGCAGCTTGCTACTAGCGGGAGGGCCGAGAGATACGCAGTATTTT
>-|TRBV5-4|-|TRBJ1-1
CASSLDGTANTEAFF
TGTGCCAGCAGCTTGGATGGGACCGCGAACACTGAAGCTTTCTTT
>-|TRBV29-1|-|TRBJ1-1
CSVGETEAFF
TGCAGCGTTGGCGAGACTGAAGCTTTCTTT
>once|TRBV5-1|-|TRBJ2-7
CASSSGQHSYEQYF
TGCGCCAGCAGTTCCGGACAGCATTCCTACGAGCAGTACTTC
>-|TRBV10-3|-|TRBJ1-2
CAIVKDFNYGYTF
TGTGCCATCGTAAAAGACTTCAACTATGGCTACACCTTC
>once|TRBV10-1|-|TRBJ2-1
CASSDQGLSSGEQFF
TGCGCCAGCAGTGACCAGGGTCTTTCCTCTGGGGAGCAGTTCTTC
>-|TRBV13|TRBD2|TRBJ2-1
CASSLGAGLAGYNEQFF
TGTGCCAGCAGCTTAGGTGCGGGACTAGCGGGATACAATGAGCAGTTCTTC
>-|TRBV10-2|TRBD2|TRBJ2-3
CAKFSSGRVLDTQYF
TGCGCCAAGTTCTCGAGCGGGAGGGTTTTGGATACGCAGTATTTT
>-|TRBV7-8|-|TRBJ1-4
CASSFYGVYEKLFF
TGTGCCAGCAGCTTTTATGGGGTTTATGAAAAACTGTTTTTT
>-|TRBV15|-|TRBJ1-2
CATSSKRRDYGYTF
TGTGCCACCAGCAGTAAAAGGCGGGACTATGGCTACACCTTC
>-|TRBV27|TRBD1|TRBJ2-2
CASSYRGRAGELFF
TGTGCCAGCAGTTACAGGGGGCGGGCCGGGGAGCTGTTTTTT
>-|TRBV10-2|-|TRBJ2-3
CASPGLHGPDTQYF
TGCGCCAGCCCCGGACTGCACGGGCCAGATACGCAGTATTTT
>-|TRBV5-1|TRBD1|TRBJ2-1
CASSSDPTGASNEQFF
TGCGCCAGCAGCTCAGACCCGACAGGGGCAAGCAATGAGCAGTTCTTC
>-|TRBV19|TRBD2|TRBJ2-5
CASSSLLPGTSSGTQYF
TGTGCCAGTAGTTCTCTACTTCCCGGGACTAGCAGCGGGACCCAGTACTTC
>-|TRBV5-4|TRBD2|TRBJ2-1
CASRRTSGSTEQFF
TGTGCCAGCAGGCGGACTAGCGGGAGCACTGAGCAGTTCTTC
>-|TRBV30|-|TRBJ1-1
CAWSNTNGANTEAFF
TGTGCCTGGAGTAATACCAACGGGGCCAACACTGAAGCTTTCTTT
>once|TRBV7-3|-|TRBJ2-1
CASSLTGLVNEQFF
TGTGCCAGCAGCTTAACGGGCCTAGTCAATGAGCAGTTCTTC
>once|TRBV15|TRBD1|TRBJ2-5
CATSLRQGMVVETQYF
TGTGCCACCAGCCTTAGACAGGGGATGGTCGTGGAGACCCAGTACTTC
>-|TRBV18|TRBD2|TRBJ2-1
CASSVRLAGDRNEQFF
TGTGCCAGCTCAGTTCGACTAGCGGGAGACAGGAATGAGCAGTTCTTC
>-|TRBV18|-|TRBJ2-1
CASSRTESSYNEQFF
TGTGCCAGCTCACGGACCGAGAGCTCCTACAATGAGCAGTTCTTC
>once|TRBV6-1|TRBD1|TRBJ2-7
CASSVETGAIYEQYF
TGTGCCAGCAGTGTCGAGACAGGGGCCATCTACGAGCAGTACTTC